The 23 T cell receptor beta chains presented below share a single source sample, sequenced in a study of T-cell memory formation after mild COVID-19. In TCRdb, the 5' RACE reads were re-called with MiXCR into one record per CDR3 protein. The sample includes approximately 500,000 distinct CDR3 sequences, around 27% of them seen just once. Material for sequencing was PBMCs or a T cell subset sorted from them (not recorded which). The receptors here all came from an adult woman who had mild COVID-19 (a few samples of this study predate the infection). Cell type and time point are not known.

The V call is TRBV12-3 or TRBV12-4, the J call TRBJ1-1; tentatively, D is TRBD1 (6 bases). The CDR3 length is 12 residues. With 2 bases removed from V and 7 bases from J, the gap between germline ends came to 8 bases. DNA of the CDR3: TGTGCCAGCAGTTTAATCAGGGGTGAAGCTTTCTTT. Protein sequence: CASSLIRGEAFF.

This clonotype has a handful of counts. The V gene is TRBV9, the J gene TRBJ1-3, with D unresolved. The CDR3 contains 14 residues. Deletions cut 3 bases from V and 2 bases from J, with 9 bases between. Germline assignment: CDR1 SGDLS and CDR2 YYNGEE. The CDR3 DNA reads TGTGCCAGCAGCGAAGGGTATGCTGGAAACACCATATATTTT. Its protein product is CASSEGYAGNTIYF.

The chain has TRBV6-5 and TRBJ2-7; possibly TRBD1 or TRBD2 for D (5 bases each). Deletions cut 0 bases from V and 7 bases from J, with 13 bases between. From germline, CDR1 is MNHEY and CDR2 SVGAGI. The CDR3 spans 14 residues. The CDR3: CASSYSTGPREQYF. The DNA for the CDR3 is TGTGCCAGCAGTTACTCGACGGGGCCTCGGGAGCAGTACTTC.

The CDR3 sequence: CASSLSSAYEQYF. In DNA, the CDR3 is TGTGCCAGCAGTTTAAGTTCCGCATACGAGCAGTACTTC. The genes are TRBV27 and TRBJ2-7; D not resolved. V lost 2 bases, J lost 4 bases, and 9 bases lay in between. The CDR3 spans 13 residues. Germline loops: CDR1 MNHEY, CDR2 SMNVEV (reference sequence).

The V call is TRBV7-3, the J call TRBJ1-6; TRBD1 might be the D (6 bases). Trimming took 3 bases from V and 10 from J, leaving 16 bases between them. In germline, CDR1 is SGHTA, CDR2 FQGTGA. This CDR3 is built from 15 residues. The CDR3 is CASSLGGGGGSPLHF. CDR3 DNA sequence: TGTGCCAGCAGCTTGGGGGGCGGAGGAGGGTCACCCCTCCACTTT.

This chain uses TRBV7-6 with TRBJ2-1; D unclear. The germline CDR1 and CDR2 sequences are SGHVS and FNYEAQ. V was pared by 5 bases and J by 2 bases, with 10 bases between. The CDR3 has 14 residues. CDR3 sequence: CASSPRAPYNEQFF. CDR3 DNA: TGTGCCAGCAGCCCCCGGGCCCCCTACAATGAGCAGTTCTTC.

The rearrangement links TRBV12-3 or TRBV12-4 to TRBJ2-3; either TRBD1 or TRBD2 may supply D (6 bases each). The CDR3 is 15 amino acids. The germline V and J ends were trimmed by 5 bases and 3 bases, with 15 bases remaining between them. CDR3 sequence (DNA): TGTGCCAGCAGTCCCGAAGGGGGGCGAACAGATACGCAGTATTTT. Translated, it gives CASSPEGGRTDTQYF.

In its sample, this clonotype was seen a few times. The V gene is TRBV7-3, the J gene TRBJ1-2; possible D gene TRBD1, 6 bases. The CDR3 extends over 13 amino acids. Germline-derived CDR1 and CDR2 are SGHTA and FQGTGA. Trimming shortened V by 8 bases and J by 8 bases, and 18 bases separated the two germline ends. The CDR3 coding sequence is TGTGCCAGCTCCTCGGGGGCCACTGGGGGCTACACCTTC. Translating it yields CASSSGATGGYTF.

The chain combines TRBV5-1 with TRBJ2-3; 7 nucleotides agree with TRBD1. Trimming removed 4 bases from V and 3 bases from J; junction bases left unmatched: 8. The CDR3 covers 15 residues. Germline V lookup: CDR1 SGHRS, CDR2 YFSETQ. CDR3 region: CASSRPTGSTDTQYF. In DNA form, the CDR3 reads TGCGCCAGCAGCCGACCGACAGGGAGTACAGATACGCAGTATTTT.

The sample holds a few counts of this clonotype. CDR3 DNA: TGTGCCAGCAATGAAGGAGGTTCCGATACGCAGTATTTT. As protein: CASNEGGSDTQYF. The rearrangement joins TRBV6-6 to TRBJ2-3; tentative D call: TRBD2 (5 bases). Germline CDR1 and CDR2: MNHNY and SVGAGI (reference sequence). V lost 7 bases to trimming and J lost 6 bases, with 14 bases between them. The CDR3 sequence is 13 residues long.

This clonotype was detected only a few times. The chain carries TRBV7-3 and TRBJ2-7, with 8 bases fitting TRBD1. J gave up 5 bases and V 5 bases, and 8 bases lay outside the gene matches. Per germline, CDR1 SGHTA and CDR2 FQGTGA. The CDR3 has 14 amino acids. The CDR3 DNA follows: TGTGCCAGCAGCCCGGGGACAGGTACCCACGAGCAGTACTTC. It encodes CASSPGTGTHEQYF. The full variable domain, with the rest looked up from reference TRBV7-3 and TRBJ2-7, is GAGVSQTPSNKVTEKGKYVELRCDPISGHTALYWYRQSLGQGPEFLIYFQGTGAADDSGLPNDRFFAVRPEGSVSTLKIQRTERGDSAVYLCASSPGTGTHEQYFGPGTRLTVT.

This chain links TRBV30 with TRBJ1-1; no firm D call. V was pared by 2 bases and J by 2 bases, with 9 bases between. CDR1 is GTSNPN, CDR2 SVGIG, per germline (reference sequence). The CDR3 covers 13 residues. Here the CDR3 reads CAWSRNLNTEAFF. The CDR3 coding sequence is TGTGCCTGGAGTCGGAACCTCAACACTGAAGCTTTCTTT. Full variable domain (remainder filled in from reference TRBV30 and TRBJ1-1): SQTIHQWPATLVQPVGSPLSLECTVEGTSNPNLYWYRQAAGRGLQLLFYSVGIGQISSEVPQNLSASRPQDRQFILSSKKLLLSDSGFYLCAWSRNLNTEAFFGQGTRLTVV.

The CDR3 spells CASSLAILAGSRNNEQFF. The CDR3 DNA sequence: TGTGCCAGCAGCTTAGCCATACTAGCGGGAAGCCGTAACAATGAGCAGTTCTTC. This chain uses TRBV7-2 with TRBJ2-1; 10 positions agree with TRBD2. Per the germline V gene, CDR1 is SGHTA and CDR2 is FQGNSA. The V gene end was trimmed by 0 bases and the J gene end by 5 bases; junction bases not matched to a gene: 10. This CDR3 spans 18 amino acids. The full variable domain, rest sourced from reference TRBV7-2 and TRBJ2-1, is GAGVSQSPSNKVTEKGKDVELRCDPISGHTALYWYRQSLGQGLEFLIYFQGNSAPDKSGLPSDRFSAERTGGSVSTLTIQRTQQEDSAVYLCASSLAILAGSRNNEQFFGPGTRLTVL.

This clonotype turned up a few times. The J gene is TRBJ1-2, the V gene TRBV14; no definite D call. The CDR3 contains 13 residues. CDR1 and CDR2 from the germline V gene are SGHDN and FVKESK. Trimming left V 1 base short and J 8 bases short, with 11 bases between. CDR3 region: CASSQGLTSGYTF. The CDR3 nucleotides are TGTGCCAGCAGCCAAGGGCTAACTAGCGGCTACACCTTC. Complete variable domain (other parts from reference TRBV14 and TRBJ1-2): EAGVTQFPSHSVIEKGQTVTLRCDPISGHDNLYWYRRVMGKEIKFLLHFVKESKQDESGMPNNRFLAERTGGTYSTLKVQPAELEDSGVYFCASSQGLTSGYTFGSGTRLTVV.

The chain has TRBV20-1 and TRBJ1-5; tentatively, D is TRBD1 (5 bases). Germline V gene lookup returns CDR1 DFQATT and CDR2 SNEGSKA (reference sequence). CDR3 length: 16 amino acids. V was trimmed by 5 bases and J by 2 bases, leaving 19 bases between them. The CDR3 protein is CSAPRQSPGGNQPQHF. For the CDR3, the DNA is TGCAGTGCTCCCCGACAGTCACCTGGGGGCAATCAGCCCCAGCATTTT.

This chain links TRBV5-8 with TRBJ2-7; D could derive from TRBD1 or TRBD2 (5 bases each). From germline, CDR1 is SGHTS and CDR2 YDEGEE. This CDR3 is 14 amino acids long. V lost 4 bases to trimming and J lost 9 bases, with 20 bases between them. CDR3 sequence reads: CASSPGPTLWGQYF. The CDR3 coding sequence is TGTGCCAGCAGCCCGGGACCGACACTTTGGGGGCAGTACTTC.

This clonotype showed up just a few times. The rearrangement uses TRBV20-1 and TRBJ2-1; a weak D match, TRBD2 (6 bases). Trimming removed 4 bases at V and 2 bases at J, with 12 bases between. Germline V CDR1 and CDR2: DFQATT, SNEGSKA (reference sequence). The CDR3 length is 14 residues. The DNA of the CDR3 is TGCAGTGCTACTATTAGCGGACCCTACAATGAGCAGTTCTTC. The encoded protein is CSATISGPYNEQFF.

The V call is TRBV11-1, the J call TRBJ2-3, with 12 bases lining up with TRBD2. J gave up 5 bases and V 4 bases, and 4 bases lay outside the gene matches. Germline V gene lookup returns CDR1 SGHAT and CDR2 FQDESV (reference sequence). The CDR3 is made up of 15 amino acids. The CDR3 DNA reads TGTGCCAGCAGCTCCGGACTAGCGGGGATAGATACGCAGTATTTT. It encodes CASSSGLAGIDTQYF.

This chain links TRBV7-6 with TRBJ1-2; D might be TRBD1 (6 bases). V was cut by 3 bases and J by 8 bases, with 19 bases left in between. This CDR3 has 15 amino acids. The germline gives CDR1 SGHVS, CDR2 FNYEAQ. CDR3 loop: CASSLVVGGARGYTF. The CDR3 coding sequence is TGTGCCAGCAGCTTGGTCGTAGGGGGGGCGCGCGGCTACACCTTC.

This chain links TRBV29-1 with TRBJ2-1; D is tentatively TRBD1 or TRBD2 (5 bases each). Germline lookup yields CDR1 SQVTM and CDR2 ANQGSEA. The CDR3 contains 17 residues. Trimming took off 4 bases at V and 0 bases at J, with 19 bases between the two ends. The CDR3 DNA reads as TGCAGCGTTGCCCCGGGGCAGGTCCCGAGCTCCTACAATGAGCAGTTCTTC. This encodes CSVAPGQVPSSYNEQFF.

Only a few counts were recorded for this clonotype. The chain carries TRBV20-1 and TRBJ2-1; 7 positions agree with TRBD1. The CDR3 runs to 14 residues. The V gene's germline CDR1 is DFQATT and CDR2 SNEGSKA (reference sequence). The V gene end was trimmed by 2 bases and the J gene end by 7 bases; junction bases not matched to a gene: 8. This CDR3 is CSARLQGFRNEQFF. The CDR3 nucleotides read TGCAGTGCTAGATTACAGGGGTTTCGGAATGAGCAGTTCTTC.

As to this clonotype: Germline and junction disagree at one end, which may indicate a read error. J is TRBJ2-7 and V is TRBV7-7, with 10 bases that match TRBD1. There are 14 residues in the CDR3. Germline CDR1 reads SSHAT; CDR2 reads FNYEAQ (reference sequence). CDR3 DNA: TGTGCTAGCAGCTTTGGGACAGGGGACTACGAGCAGTACTTC. It encodes CASSFGTGDYEQYF.

This rearrangement joins TRBV2 to TRBJ2-3; 7 nucleotides match TRBD2. Germline V gene lookup returns CDR1 SNHLY and CDR2 FYNNEI. There are 14 residues in the CDR3. V gave up 8 bases and J gave up 5 bases; unmatched junction bases: 10. The CDR3 loop is CASLKLWEGDTQYF. As DNA, the CDR3 is TGTGCCAGCTTGAAATTGTGGGAGGGAGATACGCAGTATTTT.